This TCR beta chain originates from a study of blood T cell repertoires in COVID-19 (TCRdb year 2020). A note on the overall study: For ImmuneRACE Cohort 3, a participant was defined as recovered based on two consecutive negative NP/OP PCR tests, clearance by a healthcare professional, or resolution of symptoms. Samples from collaborators originated in the United States, Italy and Spain and spanned both the acute and convalescent phases of COVID-19. The material from the prospective study consisted of cDNA or gDNA derived from T cells, B-cell-depleted T cells, or PBMCs. The dataset comprised deeply sampled blood TCRbeta repertoires from subjects exposed to, actively infected with, or recovered from COVID-19. The repertoires were released in a freely available public database intended as a resource for research on the immune response to SARS-CoV-2. Samples came from the ongoing ImmuneRACE study (first 160 participants) plus 1,254 subjects from 6 global collaborators. A de-identified subject ID, COVID-19 status, age in years and sex were almost always included in the sample metadata. HLA class I and class II types, where available, came from metadata supplied by the sample provider rather than from assay-based typing. The full study reports these points: How much clinical and demographic metadata was included differed by source and by participant, and the metadata was provided uncurated.

The immunoSEQ Assay, a bias-controlled multiplex PCR, was used to amplify TCRbeta CDR3 regions from genomic DNA. In the original analysis: The number of nucleated cells in each sample was estimated by amplification of reference gene primers within the assay. To quantify the absolute abundance of each unique TCRbeta CDR3 rearrangement, sequence reads were collapsed and filtered. Productive Simpson clonality was computed per sample as the square root of Simpson's diversity index over productive rearrangements. The table was pulled from immuneACCESS by TCRdb, which kept in-frame rearrangements only. Such tables lose some clones; where checked, under half of the loss comes from unresolved V genes, and the rest has no known cause. The V and J calls and clone size were taken over from that table, and D and trimming were inferred from the DNA. Across this sample there are some 300,000 clones, with more than 70% seen only once. The ten top clones hold around 2% of the sample.

Based on the germline V gene, the CDR1 and CDR2 sequences are SNHLY and FYNNEI. V is pared back by 3 bases and J by 8 bases, with 13 bases lying between the germline termini. From cysteine to phenylalanine, the CDR3 is 13 amino acids long. The entry retains the CDR3 DNA only, 39 bases that are in frame from base 1. Regarding this clone: The antigen it binds to is not known. Nothing much larger sits one base from this clone, and base qualities are not available.

Enrolling through a virtual design, the prospective study's participants ranged in age from roughly 18 to 89 years and lived across some 23 United States geographic areas. In the prospective study, participants were assigned to cohorts based on the clinical history participants reported in a screening survey and a study questionnaire. In the prospective study, mobile phlebotomists collected whole blood, serum and a nasopharyngeal or oropharyngeal swab from each participant. Additional blood draws and questionnaires over an approximately 2-month period could optionally be provided by prospective study participants. Prospective study blood samples were shipped either frozen or at room temperature before DNA extraction.

This clonotype originated in a woman aged 55-69 years in a cohort exposed to, infected with or recovered from COVID-19 (not recorded which). The sequencing input was PBMCs or T cells enriched from blood (not recorded which). The chain is assembled from TRBV2 and TRBJ1-2, with the D segment identity uncertain. The CDR3 is CASSESGTLGYTF. The DNA sequence is TGTGCCAGCAGTGAGTCTGGTACATTGGGCTACACCTTC.